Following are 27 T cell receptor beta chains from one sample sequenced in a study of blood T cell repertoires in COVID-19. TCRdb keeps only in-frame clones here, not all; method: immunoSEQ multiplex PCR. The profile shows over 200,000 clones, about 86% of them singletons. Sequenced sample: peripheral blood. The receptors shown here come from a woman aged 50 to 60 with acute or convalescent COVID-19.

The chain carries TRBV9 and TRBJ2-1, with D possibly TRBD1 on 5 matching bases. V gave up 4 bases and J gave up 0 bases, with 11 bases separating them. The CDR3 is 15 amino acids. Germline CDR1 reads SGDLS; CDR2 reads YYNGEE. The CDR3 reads CASSTRQHSYNEQFF. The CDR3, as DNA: TGTGCCAGCAGCACCCGACAGCACTCCTACAATGAGCAGTTCTTC.

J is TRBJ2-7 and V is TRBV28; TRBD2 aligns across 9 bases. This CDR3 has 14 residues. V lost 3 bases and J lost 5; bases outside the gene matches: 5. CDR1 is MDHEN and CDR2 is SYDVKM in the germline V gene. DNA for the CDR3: TGTGCCAGCAGTTTGGTAGCGGGAGCCCACGAGCAGTACTTC. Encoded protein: CASSLVAGAHEQYF.

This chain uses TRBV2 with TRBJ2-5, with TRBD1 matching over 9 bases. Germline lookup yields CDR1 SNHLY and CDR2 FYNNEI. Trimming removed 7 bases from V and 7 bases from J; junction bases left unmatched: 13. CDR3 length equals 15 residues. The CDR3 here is CASTLLTGGGGTQYF. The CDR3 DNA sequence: TGTGCCAGCACCCTACTCACAGGGGGCGGGGGGACCCAGTACTTC.

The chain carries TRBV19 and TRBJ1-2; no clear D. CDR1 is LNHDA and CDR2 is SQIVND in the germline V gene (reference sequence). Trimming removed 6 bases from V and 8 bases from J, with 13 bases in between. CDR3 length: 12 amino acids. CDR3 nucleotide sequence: TGTGCCAGTAGGACCAGGCAATACGGCTACACCTTC. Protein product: CASRTRQYGYTF.

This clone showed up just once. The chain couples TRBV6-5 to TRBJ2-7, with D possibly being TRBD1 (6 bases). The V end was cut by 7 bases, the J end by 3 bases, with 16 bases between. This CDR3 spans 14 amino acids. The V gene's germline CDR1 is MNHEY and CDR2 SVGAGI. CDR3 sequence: CASTTQGIIYEQYF. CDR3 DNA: TGTGCCAGCACTACTCAGGGGATTATCTACGAGCAGTACTTC.

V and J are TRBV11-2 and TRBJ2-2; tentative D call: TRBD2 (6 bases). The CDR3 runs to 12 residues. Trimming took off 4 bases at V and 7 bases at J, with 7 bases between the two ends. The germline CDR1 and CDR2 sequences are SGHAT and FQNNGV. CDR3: CASSYGGGELFF. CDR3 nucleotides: TGTGCCAGCAGCTACGGGGGCGGGGAGCTGTTTTTT.

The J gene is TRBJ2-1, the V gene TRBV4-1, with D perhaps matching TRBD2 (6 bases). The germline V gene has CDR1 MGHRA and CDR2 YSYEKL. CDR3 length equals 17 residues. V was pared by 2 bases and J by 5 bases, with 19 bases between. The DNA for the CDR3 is TGCGCCAGCAGCCAAACCCTCGGGGGAGTACAAAACAATGAGCAGTTCTTC. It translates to CASSQTLGGVQNNEQFF.

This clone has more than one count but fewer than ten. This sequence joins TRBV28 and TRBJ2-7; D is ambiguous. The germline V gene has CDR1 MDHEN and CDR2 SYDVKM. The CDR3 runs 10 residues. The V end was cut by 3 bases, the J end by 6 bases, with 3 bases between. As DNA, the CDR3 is TGTGCCAGCAGTTTCGGCGAGCAGTACTTC. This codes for CASSFGEQYF.

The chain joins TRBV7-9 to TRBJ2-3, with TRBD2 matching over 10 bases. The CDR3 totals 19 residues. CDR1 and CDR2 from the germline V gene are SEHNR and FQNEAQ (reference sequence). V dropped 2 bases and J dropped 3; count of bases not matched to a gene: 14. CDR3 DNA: TGTGCCAGCAGCTTACTAGCGGGAGCTTTATTTTTTGGGACAGATACGCAGTATTTT. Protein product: CASSLLAGALFFGTDTQYF.

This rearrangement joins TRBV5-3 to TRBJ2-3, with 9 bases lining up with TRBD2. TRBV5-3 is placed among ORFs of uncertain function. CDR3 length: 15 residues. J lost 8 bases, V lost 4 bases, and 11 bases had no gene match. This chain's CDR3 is CARSARGSGRGTQYF. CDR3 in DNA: TGTGCCAGAAGCGCCCGTGGTAGCGGGAGAGGTACGCAGTATTTT.

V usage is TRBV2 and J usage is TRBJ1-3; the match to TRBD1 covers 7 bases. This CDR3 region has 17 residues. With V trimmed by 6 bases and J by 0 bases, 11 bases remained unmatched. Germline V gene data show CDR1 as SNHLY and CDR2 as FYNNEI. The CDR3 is CASSSTGDFFSGNTIYF. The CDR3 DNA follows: TGTGCCAGCAGCTCAACAGGGGACTTTTTCTCTGGAAACACCATATATTTT.

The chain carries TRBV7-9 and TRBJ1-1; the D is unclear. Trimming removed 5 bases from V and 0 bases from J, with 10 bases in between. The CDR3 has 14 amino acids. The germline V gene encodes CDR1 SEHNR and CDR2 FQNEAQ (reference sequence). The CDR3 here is CASSRHDMNTEAFF. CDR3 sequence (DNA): TGTGCCAGCAGCAGACACGATATGAACACTGAAGCTTTCTTT.

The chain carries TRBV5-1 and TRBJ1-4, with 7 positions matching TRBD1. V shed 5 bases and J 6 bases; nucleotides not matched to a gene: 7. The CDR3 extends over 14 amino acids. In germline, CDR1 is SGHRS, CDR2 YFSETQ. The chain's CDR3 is CASRESGGDEKLFF. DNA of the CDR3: TGCGCCAGCAGAGAATCAGGGGGTGATGAAAAACTGTTTTTT.

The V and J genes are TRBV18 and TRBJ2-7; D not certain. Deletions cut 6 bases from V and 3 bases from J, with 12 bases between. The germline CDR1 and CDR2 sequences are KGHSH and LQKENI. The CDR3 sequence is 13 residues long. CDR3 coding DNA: TGTGCCAGCTCCCCCATGAGCGACTACGAGCAGTACTTC. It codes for CASSPMSDYEQYF.

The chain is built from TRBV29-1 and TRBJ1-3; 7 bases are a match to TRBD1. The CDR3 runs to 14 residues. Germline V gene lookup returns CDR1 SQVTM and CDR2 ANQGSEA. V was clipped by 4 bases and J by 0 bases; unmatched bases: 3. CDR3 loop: CSVVRTGSGNTIYF. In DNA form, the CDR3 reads TGCAGCGTTGTACGGACAGGCTCTGGAAACACCATATATTTT.

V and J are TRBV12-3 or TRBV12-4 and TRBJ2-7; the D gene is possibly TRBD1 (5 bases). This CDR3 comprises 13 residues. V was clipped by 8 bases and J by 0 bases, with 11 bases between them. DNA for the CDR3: TGTGCCAGCGAACAGGACCCCTCCTACGAGCAGTACTTC. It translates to CASEQDPSYEQYF.

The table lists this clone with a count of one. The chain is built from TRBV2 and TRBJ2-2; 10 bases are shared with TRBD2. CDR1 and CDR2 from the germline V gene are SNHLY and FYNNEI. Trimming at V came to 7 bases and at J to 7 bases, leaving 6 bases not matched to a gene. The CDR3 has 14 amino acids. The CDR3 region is CASNPGLAVGELFF. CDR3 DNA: TGTGCCAGCAACCCCGGACTAGCGGTCGGGGAGCTGTTTTTT.

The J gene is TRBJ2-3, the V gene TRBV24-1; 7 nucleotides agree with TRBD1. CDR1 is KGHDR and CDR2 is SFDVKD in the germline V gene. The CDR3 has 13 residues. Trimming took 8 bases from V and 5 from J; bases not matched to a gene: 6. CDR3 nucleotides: TGTGCCACCACTGAGGGGGCCGGAGATACGCAGTATTTT. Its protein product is CATTEGAGDTQYF.

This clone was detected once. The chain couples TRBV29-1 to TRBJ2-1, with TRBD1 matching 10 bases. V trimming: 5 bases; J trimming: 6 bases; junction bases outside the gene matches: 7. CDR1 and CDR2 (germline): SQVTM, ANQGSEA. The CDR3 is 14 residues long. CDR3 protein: CSVPRDRGLNEQFF. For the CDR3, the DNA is TGCAGCGTTCCCCGCGACAGGGGGCTCAATGAGCAGTTCTTC.

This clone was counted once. The CDR3 sequence is CASRRLIEDRSPYEQYF. Written as DNA, the CDR3 is TGTGCCAGCCGTCGACTAATCGAGGACAGGTCCCCCTACGAGCAGTACTTC. The chain links TRBV2 to TRBJ2-7; 7 positions match TRBD1. The trim removed 8 bases at V and 2 bases at J, leaving 18 bases unmatched. CDR1 and CDR2 from the germline V gene are SNHLY and FYNNEI. The CDR3 contains 17 residues.

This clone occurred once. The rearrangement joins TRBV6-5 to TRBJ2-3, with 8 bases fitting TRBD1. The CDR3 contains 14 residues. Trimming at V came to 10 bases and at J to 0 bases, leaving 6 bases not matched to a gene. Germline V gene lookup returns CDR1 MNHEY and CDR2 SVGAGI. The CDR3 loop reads CAIPGQDSTDTQYF. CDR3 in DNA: TGTGCCATCCCGGGACAGGATAGCACAGATACGCAGTATTTT.

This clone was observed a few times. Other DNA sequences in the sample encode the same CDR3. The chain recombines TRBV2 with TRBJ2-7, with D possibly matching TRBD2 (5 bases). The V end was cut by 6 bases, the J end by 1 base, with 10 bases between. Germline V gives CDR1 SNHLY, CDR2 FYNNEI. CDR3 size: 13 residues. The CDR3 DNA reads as TGTGCCAGCAGCCCCCGGGGATCCTACGAGCAGTACTTC. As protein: CASSPRGSYEQYF.

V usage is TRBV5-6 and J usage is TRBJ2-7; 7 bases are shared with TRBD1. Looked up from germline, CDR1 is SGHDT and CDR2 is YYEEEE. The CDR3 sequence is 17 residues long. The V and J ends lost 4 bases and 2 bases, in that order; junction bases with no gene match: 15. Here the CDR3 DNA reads TGTGCCAGCAGCCCGCTACTGACAGGGCAATTAGCCTACGAGCAGTACTTC. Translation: CASSPLLTGQLAYEQYF.

The CDR3 reads CASTSRDLNHNEQFF. The CDR3 DNA sequence: TGTGCCAGCACCTCGAGGGACTTGAACCACAATGAGCAGTTCTTC. The chain uses TRBV27 and TRBJ2-1, with D possibly being TRBD2 (6 bases). The CDR3 contains 15 residues. Per the germline V gene, CDR1 is MNHEY and CDR2 is SMNVEV (reference sequence). V was pared by 7 bases and J by 5 bases, with 18 bases between.

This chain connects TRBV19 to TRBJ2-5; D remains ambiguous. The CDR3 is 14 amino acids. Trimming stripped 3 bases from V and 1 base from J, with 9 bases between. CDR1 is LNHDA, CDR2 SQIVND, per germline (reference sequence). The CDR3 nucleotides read TGTGCCAGTAGTATGAGGCCGACCCAAGAGACCCAGTACTTC. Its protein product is CASSMRPTQETQYF.

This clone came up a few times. The CDR3 coding sequence is TGTGCCAGCAGTTCCCAACATGGAGCTTTCTTT. It is translated as CASSSQHGAFF. V gene TRBV12-3 or TRBV12-4 combines with J gene TRBJ1-1; D is undetermined. This CDR3 comprises 11 residues. V lost 4 bases to trimming and J lost 10 bases, with 10 bases between them.

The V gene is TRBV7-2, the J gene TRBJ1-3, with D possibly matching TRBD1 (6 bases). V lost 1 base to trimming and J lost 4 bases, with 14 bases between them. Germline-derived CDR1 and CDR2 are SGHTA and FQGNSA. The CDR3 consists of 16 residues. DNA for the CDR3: TGTGCCAGCAGCTTAGACGGGTGGGGGCTCGGAAACACCATATATTTT. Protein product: CASSLDGWGLGNTIYF.